This T cell receptor beta chain was recovered during a study of post-analysis software for immune sequencing data. In the study overall: Relapsing-remitting, secondary progressive and progressive-relapsing forms of multiple sclerosis all featured among disease courses. Study outcomes and limitations: Relative to controls, patients had about 5 TRBV segments at higher frequency, with TRBV5-6, TRBV5-1 and TRBV20-1 among these.

Every TCR beta cDNA library bore unique molecular identifiers. TCRdb ran MiXCR on the PCR reads and lists one entry per CDR3 protein. The sample has 750,000 to 950,000 distinct CDR3 sequences, roughly half seen once. Per germline, CDR1 SGHVS and CDR2 FNYEAQ. The length of the CDR3 is 18 residues. V lost 5 bases to trimming and J lost 1 base; unmatched junction nucleotides: 10. Concerning this clonotype: What it recognizes is unknown.

The source material was blood. This rearrangement joins TRBV7-6 to TRBJ2-1, with 11 bases that match TRBD2. The TCR comes from a girl between 10 and 17 years old with multiple sclerosis. CDR3 sequence: CASSGLLAGARSYNEQFF. CDR3 in DNA: TGTGCCAGCAGCGGCCTACTAGCGGGAGCTCGGTCCTACAATGAGCAGTTCTTC.